This entry features one T cell receptor (beta chain) sequence. This CDR3 has 15 amino acids. CDR1 and CDR2 (germline): SEHNR, FQNEAQ (reference sequence). The record originates from a study of tumor-infiltrating lymphocytes in oesophageal squamous cell carcinoma. TCRdb independently ran MiXCR on the PCR reads; one entry per CDR3 protein. The table lists about 13,000 distinct CDR3 sequences, approximately 58% of them singletons. The sequence came from a male donor with esophageal squamous cell carcinoma. The rearrangement uses TRBV7-9 and TRBJ2-1; D is uncertain. The J call may be faulty, since TRBJ2-5 better matches the DNA end. What was sequenced was esophageal tumor tissue. CDR3 DNA sequence: TGTGCCAGCAGCTTCAACTCATTCCTCGGGGAGACCCAGTACTTC. Translation: CASSFNSFLGETQYF.